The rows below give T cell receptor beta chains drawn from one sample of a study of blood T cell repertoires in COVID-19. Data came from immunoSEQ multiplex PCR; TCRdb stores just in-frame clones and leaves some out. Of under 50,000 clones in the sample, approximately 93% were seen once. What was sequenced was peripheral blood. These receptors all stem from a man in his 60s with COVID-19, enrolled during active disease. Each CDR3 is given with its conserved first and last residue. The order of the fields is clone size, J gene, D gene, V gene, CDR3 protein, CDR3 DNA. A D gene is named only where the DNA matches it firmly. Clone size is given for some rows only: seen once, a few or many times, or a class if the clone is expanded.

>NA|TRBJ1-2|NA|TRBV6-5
CASSPAGGNYGYTF
TGTGCCAGCAGCCCCGCTGGGGGGAACTATGGCTACACCTTC
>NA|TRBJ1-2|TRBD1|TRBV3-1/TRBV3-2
CASSQGTGPTTNYGYTF
TGTGCCAGCAGCCAAGGGACAGGGCCTACTACTAACTATGGCTACACCTTC
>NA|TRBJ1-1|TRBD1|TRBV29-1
CSGRDRGEAFF
TGCAGCGGACGAGACAGGGGGGAAGCTTTCTTT
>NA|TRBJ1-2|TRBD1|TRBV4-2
CASSAGTAHYGYTF
TGTGCCAGCAGCGCAGGGACAGCTCACTATGGCTACACCTTC
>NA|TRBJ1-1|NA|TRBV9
CASSPAGQMNTEAFF
TGTGCCAGCAGTCCAGCGGGACAAATGAACACTGAAGCTTTCTTT
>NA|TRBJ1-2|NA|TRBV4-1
CASSQSQDRANYGYTF
TGCGCCAGCAGCCAGTCCCAGGACAGAGCTAACTATGGCTACACCTTC
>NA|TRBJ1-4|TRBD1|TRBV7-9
CASSFFWTGGSNEKLFF
TGTGCCAGCAGCTTCTTCTGGACAGGGGGATCTAATGAAAAACTGTTTTTT
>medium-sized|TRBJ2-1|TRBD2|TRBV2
CASSGDWAGRAENEQFF
TGTGCCAGCAGTGGAGACTGGGCCGGGAGGGCCGAAAATGAGCAGTTCTTC
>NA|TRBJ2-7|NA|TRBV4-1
CASSQDGAGVYEQYF
TGCGCCAGCAGCCAAGATGGGGCAGGAGTCTACGAGCAGTACTTC
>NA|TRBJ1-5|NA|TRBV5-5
CASSFVGAGNQPQHF
TGTGCCAGCAGCTTCGTGGGGGCTGGCAATCAGCCCCAGCATTTT
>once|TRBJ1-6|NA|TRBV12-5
CASGLDTRNSPLHF
TGTGCTAGTGGTCTCGACACACGTAATTCACCCCTCCACTTT
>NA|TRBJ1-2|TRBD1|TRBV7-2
CASSMRTGDRGYTF
TGTGCCAGCAGCATGAGGACAGGGGACCGTGGCTACACCTTC
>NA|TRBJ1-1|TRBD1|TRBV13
CASRLTGSESTEAFF
TGTGCCAGCAGGTTGACAGGGAGTGAATCCACTGAAGCTTTCTTT
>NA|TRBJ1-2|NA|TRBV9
CASGKEGGYGYTF
TGTGCCAGCGGGAAGGAGGGAGGATATGGCTACACCTTC
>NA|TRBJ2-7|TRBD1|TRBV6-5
CASRRGDRGGYEQYF
TGTGCCAGCAGGAGGGGGGACAGGGGAGGCTACGAGCAGTACTTC
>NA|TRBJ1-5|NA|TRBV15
CATSRAGLGQPQHF
TGTGCCACCAGCCGGGCGGGGCTTGGGCAGCCCCAGCATTTT
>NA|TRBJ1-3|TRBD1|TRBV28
CASSPQGARNTIYF
TGTGCCAGCAGCCCACAGGGGGCTAGAAACACCATATATTTT
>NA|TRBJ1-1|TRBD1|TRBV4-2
CASSQDRGQPKAFF
TGTGCCAGCAGCCAAGATCGGGGACAGCCCAAAGCTTTCTTT
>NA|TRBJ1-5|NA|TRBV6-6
CASSFQGKRSNQPQHF
TGTGCCAGCAGTTTCCAGGGGAAGAGGAGCAATCAGCCCCAGCATTTT
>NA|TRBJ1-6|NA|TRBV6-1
CASSEVGGSSYNSPLHF
TGTGCCAGCAGTGAAGTGGGGGGAAGCTCCTATAATTCACCCCTCCACTTT
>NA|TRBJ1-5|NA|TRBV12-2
CASRFVCVYLRQPQHF
TGTGCAAGTCGCTTCGTTTGCGTCTATTTGAGGCAGCCCCAGCATTTT
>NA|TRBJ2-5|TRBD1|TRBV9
CASSVEGTGGMGTQYF
TGTGCCAGCAGCGTTGAAGGGACAGGGGGCATGGGGACCCAGTACTTC
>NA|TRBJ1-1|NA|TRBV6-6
CASSFGQSEAFF
TGTGCCAGCAGTTTTGGACAGAGTGAAGCTTTCTTT
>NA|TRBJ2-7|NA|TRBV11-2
CASKDSGPYEQYF
TGTGCCAGCAAGGACAGTGGTCCCTACGAGCAGTACTTC
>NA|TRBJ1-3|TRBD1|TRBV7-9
CASRPNQGARNTIYF
TGTGCCAGCAGGCCCAACCAGGGGGCAAGGAACACCATATATTTT
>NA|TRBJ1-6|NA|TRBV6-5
CASSTGQYNSPLHF
TGTGCCAGCAGTACCGGACAGTATAATTCACCCCTCCACTTT
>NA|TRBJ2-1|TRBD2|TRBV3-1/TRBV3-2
CASSPQLGTSGSYNEQFF
TGTGCCAGCAGCCCTCAACTCGGGACTAGCGGCTCCTACAATGAGCAGTTCTTC
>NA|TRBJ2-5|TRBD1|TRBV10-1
CASSESTGTAKETQYF
TGCGCCAGCAGTGAGTCGACAGGGACCGCGAAAGAGACCCAGTACTTC
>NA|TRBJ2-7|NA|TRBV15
CATSRDGGSYEQYF
TGTGCCACCAGCAGAGACGGGGGCTCCTACGAGCAGTACTTC
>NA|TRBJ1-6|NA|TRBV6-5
CASSYGQSSYNSPLHF
TGTGCCAGCAGTTACGGCCAAAGCTCCTATAATTCACCCCTCCACTTT
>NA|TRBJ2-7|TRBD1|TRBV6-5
CASSQDRVRNEQYF
TGTGCCAGCAGCCAAGACAGGGTGCGGAACGAGCAGTACTTC
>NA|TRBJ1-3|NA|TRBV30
CAWSPTGKAGNTIYF
TGTGCCTGGAGTCCCACAGGGAAGGCTGGAAACACCATATATTTT
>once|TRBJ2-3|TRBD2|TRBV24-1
CATSDSGLAGLDTQYF
TGTGCCACCAGTGATTCCGGACTAGCGGGATTAGATACGCAGTATTTT
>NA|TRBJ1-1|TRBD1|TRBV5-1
CASSFNRGRGSATEAFF
TGCGCCAGCAGCTTCAACAGGGGTCGGGGGAGCGCCACTGAAGCTTTCTTT
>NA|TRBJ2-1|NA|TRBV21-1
CASSKGLSGSINNEQFF
TGTGCCAGCAGCAAAGGATTAAGCGGGAGCATCAACAATGAGCAGTTCTTC
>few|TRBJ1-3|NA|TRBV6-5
CASSSADGGWNTIYF
TGTGCCAGCAGCTCCGCCGACGGGGGTTGGAACACCATATATTTT
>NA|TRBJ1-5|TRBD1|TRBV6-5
CASRPGTGSQWTQHF
TGTGCCAGCAGGCCAGGGACAGGGTCCCAATGGACCCAGCATTTT
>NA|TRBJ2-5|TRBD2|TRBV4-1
CASSQAPSGGKETQYF
TGCGCCAGCAGCCAAGCCCCTAGCGGGGGGAAAGAGACCCAGTACTTC
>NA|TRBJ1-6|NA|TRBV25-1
CARVLDRTPGLSALHF
TGTGCCAGAGTTCTCGATAGAACTCCAGGCCTGTCGGCCCTCCACTTT
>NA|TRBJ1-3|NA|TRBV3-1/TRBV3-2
CASSPSQGPGNTIYF
TGTGCCAGCAGCCCTTCGCAGGGTCCTGGAAACACCATATATTTT
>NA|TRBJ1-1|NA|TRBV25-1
CASSPLSGVNTEAFF
TGTGCCAGCAGTCCCCTCTCAGGGGTGAACACTGAAGCTTTCTTT